This T cell receptor (beta chain) appears in the sequencing data of a study of cytomegalovirus exposure and HLA in healthy donors. CDR3 length: 17 amino acids. Germline CDR1 is LGHNA and CDR2 is YSLEER. Deletions cut 1 base from V and 1 base from J, with 14 bases between. Primers for the PCR totalled 60 Vbeta and 13 Jbeta. The repertoire was sequenced with immunoSEQ multiplex PCR; TCRdb's copy has only in-frame clones and lacks some. The table shows roughly 88,000 clones, with 69% occurring only once. Sequenced material: PBMCs. The chain combines TRBV4-3 with TRBJ1-5; maybe TRBD1 (6 bases). The sequence derives from a man in his fifties in good health and CMV-seronegative. This chain's CDR3 is CASSQGPGHQSNQPQHF. The CDR3 DNA follows: TGCGCCAGCAGCCAAGGCCCGGGACACCAAAGCAATCAGCCCCAGCATTTT.